This TCR beta chain is drawn from a study of T cell repertoires in cytomegalovirus infection (dated by TCRdb to between 2017 and 2020). Broadly, across the study: The HLA type of each donor mattered for the analysis, because public TCR beta signatures pointed to carriage of CMV infection along with the matching HLA type. The full study reports these points: The ex vivo response was dominated by HLA-C-restricted CMV-specific TCR beta clonotypes, and the single most frequent clonotype in two of eight donors was supplied by these HLA-C-restricted clonotypes. In both this cohort and an independent cohort of 352 donors, the cumulative frequency of public TCR beta family members distinguished carriers of CMV infection plus the relevant HLA type.

Sequencing relied on an Illumina HiSeq 1500. TCRdb reprocessed the public reads (quality trimming at Q25 with fastp, clone calling with MiXCR) and kept in-frame beta chains. Each record represents a unique CDR3 protein, reported with the most common genes and DNA among its rows. In this sample the table shows some 77,000 distinct CDR3 sequences, approximately 3.7% of which occur a single time. The top ten clones comprise 3.5% to 6% of the sample. Deletion took 7 bases off V and 0 bases off J, with a span of 13 bases between the germline ends. CDR1 SGHVS and CDR2 FQNEAQ are derived from the germline V gene. CDR3 length: 15 amino acids, cysteine to phenylalanine. Of all the DNA, just the CDR3 is kept, 45 bases in frame from base 1. This clonotype was counted many times. Its cognate antigen has yet to be identified. No much larger clonotype is one base removed from it; base qualities were not supplied.

Recombination connected TRBV7-8 to TRBJ1-5, with no reliable assignment of the D segment. The sequencing sample was made of PBMCs. This clonotype was obtained from a human donor in good health (CMV status not recorded). Some clones in this sample may be carry-over from other donors' samples. The CDR3 here reads CASTVSALSNQPQHF. The nucleotide sequence is TGTGCCAGCACCGTTAGCGCCCTTAGCAATCAGCCCCAGCATTTT.